This TCR beta chain emerged from a study of control samples from healthy donors and cancer patients. Only in-frame clones appear in the TCRdb table, and some are missing; sequencing was by immunoSEQ multiplex PCR. Among 100,000 to 150,000 clones listed, 80% to 95% were seen once. The TCR sequence derives from a man between 35 and 55 years old in good health. The sample consisted of blood.

The CDR3 protein is CASKVGTGSYNEQFF. The CDR3 DNA reads TGTGCCAGCAAGGTGGGGACGGGGTCCTACAATGAGCAGTTCTTC. The V call is TRBV28, the J call TRBJ2-1; D tentatively reads TRBD1 or TRBD2 (5 bases each). V dropped 7 bases and J dropped 1 base, with 14 bases sitting between them. The CDR3 sequence is 15 residues long. Germline assignment: CDR1 MDHEN and CDR2 SYDVKM.